The clone carrying this T cell receptor (beta chain) was found many times. This entry is derived from a study of regulatory T cells in long-lasting Graves disease. As to time point: persistent/refractory GD, antithyroid drugs over 5 years with positive TRAb. PBMC RNA served as the TCR library source. In this cohort, patients came from an endocrinology department located in Xi'an, China. HTBI primers from iRepertoire and Arm-PCR of CDR3 regions yielded the TCR beta libraries. Each CDR3 protein is one row after TCRdb ran MiXCR on the multiplex PCR reads. The table includes about 660,000 distinct CDR3 sequences, about 32% detected once. Trimming at V came to 2 bases and at J to 7 bases, leaving 6 bases not matched to a gene. CDR3 length: 14 amino acids. Germline-derived CDR1 and CDR2 are KGHSY and FQNENV.

The sample here was peripheral blood mononuclear cells (PBMCs), taken when the disease was refractory, from a patient treated with antithyroid drugs. V usage is TRBV16 and J usage is TRBJ1-2; 8 bases are a match to TRBD1. The sequence was obtained from a female donor with Graves disease. The CDR3 spells CASSQRDRGFGYTF. The CDR3 DNA follows: TGTGCCAGCAGCCAACGAGACAGGGGTTTTGGCTACACCTTC.